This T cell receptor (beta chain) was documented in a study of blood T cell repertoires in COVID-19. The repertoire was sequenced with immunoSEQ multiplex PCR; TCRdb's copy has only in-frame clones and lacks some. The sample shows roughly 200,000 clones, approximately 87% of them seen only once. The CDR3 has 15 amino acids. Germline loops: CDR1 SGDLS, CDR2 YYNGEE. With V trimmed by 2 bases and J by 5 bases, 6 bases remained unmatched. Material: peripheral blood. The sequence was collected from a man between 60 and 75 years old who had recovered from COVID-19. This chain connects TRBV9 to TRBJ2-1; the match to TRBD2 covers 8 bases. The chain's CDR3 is CASSVLSGTDNEQFF. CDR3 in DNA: TGTGCCAGCAGCGTCCTTAGCGGGACTGACAATGAGCAGTTCTTC.